A single sample is the source of the 32 T cell receptor beta chains below, sequenced in a study of blood T cell repertoires in COVID-19. Sequencing used immunoSEQ multiplex PCR; TCRdb keeps in-frame clones, though not all of them. The sample includes about 220,000 clones, roughly nine tenths seen only once; the top ten take under 3.5%. The sample was PBMCs or T cells enriched from blood (not recorded which). The receptors here all came from a woman younger than 30 in a cohort exposed to, infected with or recovered from COVID-19 (not recorded which).

The chain is built from TRBV11-3 and TRBJ2-7; D gene uncertain. With 5 bases removed from V and 7 bases from J, the gap between germline ends came to 21 bases. The germline V gene has CDR1 SGHNT and CDR2 YENEEA. The length of the CDR3 is 15 residues. This chain's CDR3 is CASSPPNAGSREQYF. DNA for the CDR3: TGTGCCAGCAGCCCCCCCAACGCAGGATCGAGAGAGCAGTACTTC.

The CDR3 DNA reads TGTGCCAGCAGCAAACGGGGACACCGTCTACAGAATGAGCAGTTCTTC. It is translated as CASSKRGHRLQNEQFF. The chain couples TRBV21-1 to TRBJ2-1; the tabulated D call, TRBD1, remains unverified against the DNA. TRBV21-1 is marked as a pseudogene. The CDR3 has 16 residues.

The gene calls are TRBV12-3 or TRBV12-4 and TRBJ2-1; weak D call: TRBD2 (6 bases). The CDR3 sequence is 13 residues long. The V end was cut by 6 bases, the J end by 4 bases, with 10 bases between. CDR3 residues: CASSPDYYNEQFF. DNA of the CDR3: TGTGCCAGCAGCCCGGACTATTACAATGAGCAGTTCTTC.

This clone was seen once. The chain uses TRBV6-1 and TRBJ1-2; D remains ambiguous. Deletions cut 0 bases from V and 6 bases from J, with 11 bases between. The CDR3 covers 14 residues. In germline, CDR1 is MNHNS, CDR2 SASEGT. The CDR3 DNA is TGTGCCAGCAGTGAAGCGGACTGGGCAGATGGCTACACCTTC. Amino acids: CASSEADWADGYTF.

The chain couples TRBV18 to TRBJ1-5; D is ambiguous. Germline lookup yields CDR1 KGHSH and CDR2 LQKENI. This CDR3 comprises 13 residues. Deletions cut 2 bases from V and 9 bases from J, with 11 bases between. The CDR3 protein is CASSPREKPPQHF. The CDR3 coding sequence is TGTGCCAGCTCACCAAGGGAGAAGCCGCCCCAGCATTTT. The full variable domain, in which reference TRBV18 and TRBJ1-5 provide the parts outside the CDR3, is NAGVMQNPRHLVRRRGQEARLRCSPMKGHSHVYWYRQLPEEGLKFMVYLQKENIIDESGMPKERFSAEFPKEGPSILRIQQVVRGDSAAYFCASSPREKPPQHFGDGTRLSIL.

This sequence joins TRBV29-1 and TRBJ1-3, with D uncertain. Germline assignment: CDR1 SQVTM and CDR2 ANQGSEA. This CDR3 is built from 11 residues. Trimming took off 6 bases at V and 4 bases at J, with 7 bases between the two ends. As DNA, the CDR3 is TGCAGCGTGGTAACAGGAAACACCATATATTTT. The encoded protein is CSVVTGNTIYF.

This chain joins TRBV19 and TRBJ1-2; TRBD1 might be the D (5 bases). Trimming took off 3 bases at V and 7 bases at J, with 21 bases between the two ends. Germline values: CDR1 LNHDA, CDR2 SQIVND (reference sequence). The CDR3 has 16 residues. The CDR3: CASSIQPVMGGGGYTF. As DNA, the CDR3 is TGTGCCAGTAGTATCCAGCCGGTTATGGGGGGAGGTGGCTACACCTTC.

This sequence joins TRBV24-1 and TRBJ2-1, with D possibly TRBD2 on 5 matching bases. The V gene lost 5 bases and the J gene lost 3 bases, with 13 bases spanning the gap. Germline-derived CDR1 and CDR2 are KGHDR and SFDVKD. The CDR3 is 15 residues long. The CDR3 DNA reads TGTGCCACCAGTGGTGAGGGAGCCAACTACAATGAGCAGTTCTTC. Translating it yields CATSGEGANYNEQFF.

The V and J genes are TRBV30 and TRBJ1-2; 7 bases line up with TRBD1. Germline lookup yields CDR1 GTSNPN and CDR2 SVGIG (reference sequence). With 2 bases clipped from V and 0 bases from J, the junction kept 6 bases outside the gene matches. CDR3 size: 15 residues. In DNA, the CDR3 is TGTGCCTGGAGTCGGGAGGGGGCTACTAACTATGGCTACACCTTC. Encoded protein: CAWSREGATNYGYTF.

CDR3 region: CSVEEAGTVSLDTQYF. In DNA form, the CDR3 reads TGCAGCGTTGAAGAGGCAGGGACTGTGTCGTTAGATACGCAGTATTTT. This chain uses TRBV29-1 with TRBJ2-3; maybe TRBD2 (6 bases). Between the trimmed V and J ends, which lost 0 bases and 5 bases, there was a span of 18 bases. The CDR3 spans 16 residues. Germline values: CDR1 SQVTM, CDR2 ANQGSEA.

This clone has just one count. The chain links TRBV6-5 to TRBJ1-5; D might be TRBD1 (6 bases). The CDR3 consists of 13 residues. The germline V gene has CDR1 MNHEY and CDR2 SVGAGI. The germline V and J ends were trimmed by 6 bases and 6 bases, with 12 bases remaining between them. The chain's CDR3 is CASRQGDIQPQHF. For the CDR3, the DNA is TGTGCCAGCAGACAGGGAGATATTCAGCCCCAGCATTTT.

The chain joins TRBV19 to TRBJ1-2, with 8 nucleotides matching TRBD1. The CDR3 covers 14 residues. The V gene's germline CDR1 is LNHDA and CDR2 SQIVND (reference sequence). V gave up 5 bases and J gave up 8 bases; unmatched junction bases: 10. In nucleotides, the CDR3 is TGTGCCAGTAGTGGGGGACAGGCCTACGGCGGCTACACCTTC. Its protein is CASSGGQAYGGYTF.

The chain employs TRBV5-4 and TRBJ2-2; 8 bases fit TRBD2. The trim removed 3 bases at V and 4 bases at J, leaving 8 bases unmatched. Germline CDR1 and CDR2: SGHNT and YYREEE (reference sequence). There are 16 residues in the CDR3. CDR3 region: CASSSSGGGPTGELFF. CDR3 nucleotide sequence: TGTGCCAGCAGCTCCTCGGGCGGGGGGCCCACCGGGGAGCTGTTTTTT. Full variable domain (rest looked up from reference TRBV5-4 and TRBJ2-2): ETGVTQSPTHLIKTRGQQVTLRCSSQSGHNTVSWYQQALGQGPQFIFQYYREEENGRGNFPPRFSGLQFPNYSSELNVNALELDDSALYLCASSSSGGGPTGELFFGEGSRLTVL.

The V and J genes are TRBV28 and TRBJ1-5; tentatively, D is TRBD1 (5 bases). The CDR3 has 15 amino acids. From germline, CDR1 is MDHEN and CDR2 SYDVKM. V was trimmed by 3 bases and J by 6 bases, leaving 15 bases between them. The CDR3 loop is CASSFPHRRSQPQHF. DNA for the CDR3: TGTGCCAGCAGTTTCCCCCACAGGAGAAGTCAGCCCCAGCATTTT.

The V and J genes are TRBV27 and TRBJ1-2; D call uncertain. The V end was cut by 5 bases, the J end by 4 bases, with 14 bases between. The CDR3 has 14 amino acids. Germline V gene data show CDR1 as MNHEY and CDR2 as SMNVEV (reference sequence). DNA of the CDR3: TGTGCCAGCAGTCCGACTGCAAATCCCTATGGCTACACCTTC. Its protein product is CASSPTANPYGYTF.

This chain uses TRBV6-4 with TRBJ1-2, with 9 bases that match TRBD1. Germline V lookup: CDR1 MRHNA, CDR2 SNTAGT. The V segment lost 3 bases and the J segment 8 bases; nucleotides outside the gene matches: 7. There are 14 residues in the CDR3. The CDR3 is CASSDRTGAGGYTF. CDR3 DNA sequence: TGTGCCAGCAGTGATAGGACAGGGGCTGGAGGCTACACCTTC.

The chain couples TRBV28 to TRBJ1-4; 11 bases are a match to TRBD1. After removal of 4 bases from V and 8 bases from J, the junction contained 3 bases not matched to a gene. Germline V gives CDR1 MDHEN, CDR2 SYDVKM. This CDR3 has 14 residues. The CDR3 bases are TGTGCCAGCAGTTGGGACAGGGGGAGGGAAAAACTGTTTTTT. It codes for CASSWDRGREKLFF.

V gene TRBV9 combines with J gene TRBJ2-1; D perhaps matches TRBD1 (5 bases). V shed 2 bases and J shed 0 bases, with 9 bases lying between them. The V gene's germline CDR1 is SGDLS and CDR2 YYNGEE. The CDR3 runs to 15 residues. The CDR3 DNA sequence: TGTGCCAGCAGCGTCGACAGAAGCTCCTACAATGAGCAGTTCTTC. Protein sequence: CASSVDRSSYNEQFF.

The rearrangement links TRBV15 to TRBJ2-1; D possibly corresponds to TRBD2 (5 bases). V shed 0 bases and J shed 8 bases, with 17 bases lying between them. The CDR3 length is 16 residues. Germline assignment: CDR1 LNHNV and CDR2 YYDKDF (reference sequence). The CDR3 bases are TGTGCCACCAGCAGAGATTCAGCTAGCTTCCTTGATGAGCAGTTCTTC. It yields the protein CATSRDSASFLDEQFF.

The chain combines TRBV11-2 with TRBJ1-2; the D is unclear. Looked up from germline, CDR1 is SGHAT and CDR2 is FQNNGV. The CDR3 runs 12 residues. Deletions cut 5 bases from V and 5 bases from J, with 9 bases between. This chain's CDR3 is CASSPINYGYTF. CDR3 nucleotides: TGTGCCAGCAGCCCTATAAATTATGGCTACACCTTC.

The CDR3 DNA is TGCGCCAGCAGCTTGGCCCCCCGTCGGACAAACACCGGGGAGCTGTTTTTT. Translated, it gives CASSLAPRRTNTGELFF. V usage is TRBV5-1 and J usage is TRBJ2-2, with a possible D match to TRBD1 (5 bases). The CDR3 runs to 17 residues. Germline CDR1 is SGHRS and CDR2 is YFSETQ. The V gene lost 0 bases and the J gene lost 2 bases, with 14 bases spanning the gap.

The CDR3 sequence is CASSLWGQVNQPQHF. The DNA of the CDR3 is TGTGCCAGCAGCTTATGGGGACAGGTCAATCAGCCCCAGCATTTT. The gene calls are TRBV7-8 and TRBJ1-5; 8 bases align to TRBD1. CDR1 and CDR2 from the germline V gene are SGHVS and FQNEAQ. This CDR3 has 15 amino acids. V lost 2 bases and J lost 3; bases outside the gene matches: 3.

This sequence joins TRBV7-2 and TRBJ2-1; TRBD2 aligns across 12 bases. Trimming took 4 bases from V and 3 from J; bases not matched to a gene: 4. This CDR3 is built from 16 residues. Germline assignment: CDR1 SGHTA and CDR2 FQGNSA. The CDR3 reads CASSSSGGDFYNEQFF. The DNA of the CDR3 is TGTGCCAGCAGCTCTAGCGGGGGGGACTTCTACAATGAGCAGTTCTTC.

The chain uses TRBV11-3 and TRBJ2-3; D uncertain. This CDR3 spans 13 amino acids. Per the germline V gene, CDR1 is SGHNT and CDR2 is YENEEA. V lost 4 bases to trimming and J lost 2 bases, with 7 bases between them. As DNA, the CDR3 is TGTGCCAGCAGCTCCGGGTCCACAGATACGCAGTATTTT. It codes for CASSSGSTDTQYF.

Concerning this clone: One end of the junction fails to match germline, which may point to a read error. The chain couples TRBV7-7 to TRBJ2-7, with 8 bases lining up with TRBD2. Germline V gene data show CDR1 as SSHAT and CDR2 as FNYEAQ (reference sequence). The CDR3 length is 16 residues. CDR3 loop: CASSCPGGPGSYEQYF. In nucleotides, the CDR3 is TGTGCTAGCAGCTGCCCGGGAGGGCCGGGGTCCTACGAGCAGTACTTC.

Here the CDR3 DNA reads TGTGCCAGCTCAATGAGGGGGGCAGGGGGATCCTACGAGCAGTACTTC. Residues: CASSMRGAGGSYEQYF. The chain recombines TRBV27 with TRBJ2-7, with a tentative D call TRBD1 (7 bases). This CDR3 spans 16 amino acids. The V end lost 8 bases, the J end lost 1 base, and 21 bases lay between the germline ends. Germline lookup yields CDR1 MNHEY and CDR2 SMNVEV (reference sequence).

The rearrangement links TRBV7-9 to TRBJ2-7; D might be TRBD1 (5 bases). V lost 1 base and J 7 bases, leaving 20 bases between the germline ends. CDR1 and CDR2 from the germline V gene are SEHNR and FQNEAQ (reference sequence). The CDR3 consists of 16 residues. The DNA of the CDR3 is TGTGCCAGCAGCTTAGGCACACAGGTCTTCTACGAAGAGCAGTACTTC. This sequence encodes CASSLGTQVFYEEQYF.

The CDR3 DNA sequence: TGTGCCAGCAGTGAACTGGGGAGGATGAATTCACCCCTCCACTTT. Amino acid sequence: CASSELGRMNSPLHF. This rearrangement joins TRBV6-1 to TRBJ1-6, with D unresolved. Deletions cut 2 bases from V and 7 bases from J, with 12 bases between. The CDR3 has 15 amino acids. Per the germline V gene, CDR1 is MNHNS and CDR2 is SASEGT.

The CDR3 DNA sequence: TGTGCCAGCAGCCCCCTAGATAACTATGGCTACACCTTC. It specifies CASSPLDNYGYTF. The V gene is TRBV6-5, the J gene TRBJ1-2; D remains ambiguous. Germline lookup yields CDR1 MNHEY and CDR2 SVGAGI. The CDR3 sequence is 13 residues long. Deletions cut 6 bases from V and 1 base from J, with 9 bases between.

J is TRBJ2-5 and V is TRBV6-5; D unclear. CDR1 is MNHEY, CDR2 SVGAGI, per germline. The CDR3 runs to 13 residues. V was clipped by 6 bases and J by 3 bases, with 11 bases between them. The CDR3, as DNA: TGTGCCAGCAGCCTCGGAGAGGAAGAGACCCAGTACTTC. Amino acid sequence: CASSLGEEETQYF.

The genes are TRBV19 and TRBJ1-5; D perhaps matches TRBD1 (5 bases). Per the germline V gene, CDR1 is LNHDA and CDR2 is SQIVND (reference sequence). V lost 8 bases and J 4 bases, leaving 9 bases between the germline ends. This CDR3 has 12 amino acids. The CDR3 reads CASGGGNQPQHF. The DNA for the CDR3 is TGTGCCAGTGGGGGGGGGAATCAGCCCCAGCATTTT.

The V and J genes are TRBV29-1 and TRBJ2-3; D gene ambiguous. Trimming cost V 1 base and J 1 base, with 6 bases left between them. CDR3 size: 13 residues. The germline CDR1 and CDR2 sequences are SQVTM and ANQGSEA. The CDR3 DNA reads TGCAGCGTTGAAGGAGGTGGCACAGATACGCAGTATTTT. It codes for CSVEGGGTDTQYF.